This TCR beta chain was identified in a study of cytomegalovirus exposure and HLA in healthy donors. This CDR3 contains 13 residues. Germline V gene lookup returns CDR1 SGHNT and CDR2 YYREEE (reference sequence). With V trimmed by 4 bases and J by 5 bases, 3 bases remained unmatched. It was with 60 Vbeta and 13 Jbeta primers that the PCR ran. Profiled with immunoSEQ multiplex PCR; TCRdb holds only in-frame clones, not every one. Of 120,000 or so clones listed, around 77% were seen once; the top ten hold around 3.5%. The source material was PBMCs. The sequence was obtained from a human donor in good health. The chain uses TRBV5-4 and TRBJ2-5; 9 bases map to TRBD1. The CDR3 region is CASSPGQGETQYF. In DNA form, the CDR3 reads TGTGCCAGCAGCCCGGGACAGGGTGAGACCCAGTACTTC.